This T cell receptor (beta chain) was captured by sequencing in a study of shared clonotypes between healthy human individuals. Losses at the gene ends were 6 bases for V and 3 bases for J; bases not matched to a gene: 6. CDR1 MNHNY and CDR2 SVGAGI come from the germline V gene (reference sequence). There are 14 residues in the CDR3. Clones were read by immunoSEQ multiplex PCR, and TCRdb kept only the in-frame ones, dropping some. Counted here are 450,000 to 500,000 clones, 81% occurring once; the ten biggest clones make up more than 9.5%. About this clone itself: Its antigen is currently unknown. Different DNA sequences within this sample yield the same CDR3.

Study-wide results and caveats: The represented genetic and exposure-history diversity was limited by the small number of donors. The authors expected sequencing depth to affect clonotype sharing among donors.

The sequencing input was PBMCs. The V gene is TRBV6-6, the J gene TRBJ2-7; TRBD1 aligns across 9 bases. The TCR was taken from a woman in her thirties or forties in good health. Some clones in this sample may be carry-over from other donors' samples. CDR3 amino acids: CASSNPGQGYEQYF. The CDR3 DNA sequence: TGTGCCAGCAGCAACCCGGGACAGGGCTACGAGCAGTACTTC.